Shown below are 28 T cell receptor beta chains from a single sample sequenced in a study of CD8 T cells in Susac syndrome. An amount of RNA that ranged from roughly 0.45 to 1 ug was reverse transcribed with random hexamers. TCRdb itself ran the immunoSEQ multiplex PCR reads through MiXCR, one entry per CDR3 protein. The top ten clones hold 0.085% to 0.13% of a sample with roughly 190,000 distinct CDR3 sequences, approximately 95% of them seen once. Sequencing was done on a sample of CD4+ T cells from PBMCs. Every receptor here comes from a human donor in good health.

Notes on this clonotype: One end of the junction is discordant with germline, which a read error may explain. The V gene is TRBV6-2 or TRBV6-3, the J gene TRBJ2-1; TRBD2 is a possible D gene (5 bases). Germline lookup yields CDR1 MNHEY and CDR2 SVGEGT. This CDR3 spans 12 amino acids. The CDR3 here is CASSYSRFAGVF. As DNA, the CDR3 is TGTGCCAGCAGTTACTCACGGTTCGCCGGGGTCTTC.

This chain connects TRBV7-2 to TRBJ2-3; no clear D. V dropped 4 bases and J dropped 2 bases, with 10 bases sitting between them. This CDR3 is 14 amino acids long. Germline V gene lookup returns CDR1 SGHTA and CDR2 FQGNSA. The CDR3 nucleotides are TGTGCCAGCAGCTCCGACTTAGCCACAGATACGCAGTATTTT. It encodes CASSSDLATDTQYF.

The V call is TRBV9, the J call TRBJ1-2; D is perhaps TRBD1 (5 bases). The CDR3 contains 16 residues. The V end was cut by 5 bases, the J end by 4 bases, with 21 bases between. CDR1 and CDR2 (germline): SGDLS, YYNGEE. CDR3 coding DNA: TGTGCCAGCAGTGGTCTTGTCCAGGGCTTAACCTATGGCTACACCTTC. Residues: CASSGLVQGLTYGYTF.

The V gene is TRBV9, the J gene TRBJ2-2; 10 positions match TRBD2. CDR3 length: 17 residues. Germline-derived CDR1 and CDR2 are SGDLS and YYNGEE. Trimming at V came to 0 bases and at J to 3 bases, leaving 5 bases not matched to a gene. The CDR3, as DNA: TGTGCCAGCAGCGTAGCTTGGCTAGCGGGAGACACCGGGGAGCTGTTTTTT. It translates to CASSVAWLAGDTGELFF.

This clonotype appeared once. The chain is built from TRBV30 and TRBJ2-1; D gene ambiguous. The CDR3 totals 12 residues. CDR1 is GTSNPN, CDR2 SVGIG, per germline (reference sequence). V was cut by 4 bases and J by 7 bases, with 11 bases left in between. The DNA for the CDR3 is TGTGCCTGGAAACCTGGCTTTAATGAGCAGTTCTTC. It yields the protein CAWKPGFNEQFF. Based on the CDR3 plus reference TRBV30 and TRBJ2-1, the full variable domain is SQTIHQWPATLVQPVGSPLSLECTVEGTSNPNLYWYRQAAGRGLQLLFYSVGIGQISSEVPQNLSASRPQDRQFILSSKKLLLSDSGFYLCAWKPGFNEQFFGPGTRLTVL.

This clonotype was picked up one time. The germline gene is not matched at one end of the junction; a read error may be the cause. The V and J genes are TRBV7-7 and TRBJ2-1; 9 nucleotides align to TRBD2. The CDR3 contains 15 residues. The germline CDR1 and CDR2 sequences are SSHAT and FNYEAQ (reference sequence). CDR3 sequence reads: CASSLDAGGNNEQFF. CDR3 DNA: TGTGCTAGCAGCTTAGACGCGGGAGGGAACAATGAGCAGTTCTTC.

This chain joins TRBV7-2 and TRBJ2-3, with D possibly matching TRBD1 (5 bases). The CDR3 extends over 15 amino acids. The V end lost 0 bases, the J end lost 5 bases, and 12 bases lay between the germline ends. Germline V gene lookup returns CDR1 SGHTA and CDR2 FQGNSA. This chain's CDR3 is CASSLAPPRGDTQYF. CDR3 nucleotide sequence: TGTGCCAGCAGCTTAGCCCCTCCTAGGGGAGATACGCAGTATTTT.

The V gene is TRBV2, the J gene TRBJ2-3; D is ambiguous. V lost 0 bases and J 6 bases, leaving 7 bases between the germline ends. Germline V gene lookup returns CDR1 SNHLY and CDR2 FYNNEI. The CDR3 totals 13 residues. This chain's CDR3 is CASSEAPLDTQYF. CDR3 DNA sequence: TGTGCCAGCAGTGAAGCGCCCTTGGATACGCAGTATTTT.

This chain's CDR3 is CSATSPGLAGETQYF. In DNA form, the CDR3 reads TGCAGTGCTACCTCGCCGGGACTAGCGGGGGAGACCCAGTACTTC. The chain uses TRBV20-1 and TRBJ2-5; 13 nucleotides agree with TRBD2. Trimming removed 4 bases from V and 5 bases from J; junction bases left unmatched: 7. CDR1 and CDR2 (germline): DFQATT, SNEGSKA (reference sequence). The CDR3 spans 15 residues.

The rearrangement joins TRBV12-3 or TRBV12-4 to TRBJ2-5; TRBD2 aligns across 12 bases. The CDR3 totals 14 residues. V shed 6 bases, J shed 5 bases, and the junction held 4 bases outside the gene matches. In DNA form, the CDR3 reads TGTGCCAGCAGACCAACTAGCGGGAGGGAGACCCAGTACTTC. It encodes CASRPTSGRETQYF.

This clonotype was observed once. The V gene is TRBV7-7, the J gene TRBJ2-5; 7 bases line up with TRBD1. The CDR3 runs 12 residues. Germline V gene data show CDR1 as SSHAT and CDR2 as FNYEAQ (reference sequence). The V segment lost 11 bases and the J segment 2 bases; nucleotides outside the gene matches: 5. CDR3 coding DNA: TGTGCCCAAAGGGACAGACAAGAGACCCAGTACTTC. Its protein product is CAQRDRQETQYF.

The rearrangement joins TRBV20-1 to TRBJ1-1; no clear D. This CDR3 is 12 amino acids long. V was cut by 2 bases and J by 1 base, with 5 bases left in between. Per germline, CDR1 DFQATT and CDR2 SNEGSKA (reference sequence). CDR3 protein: CSARQPNTEAFF. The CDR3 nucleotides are TGCAGTGCTAGACAGCCGAACACTGAAGCTTTCTTT.

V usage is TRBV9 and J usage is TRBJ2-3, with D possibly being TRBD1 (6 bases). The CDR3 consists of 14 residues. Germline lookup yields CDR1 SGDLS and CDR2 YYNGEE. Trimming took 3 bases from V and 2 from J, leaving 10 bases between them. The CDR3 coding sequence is TGTGCCAGCAGCGAGGGGGTCCACACAGATACGCAGTATTTT. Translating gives CASSEGVHTDTQYF.

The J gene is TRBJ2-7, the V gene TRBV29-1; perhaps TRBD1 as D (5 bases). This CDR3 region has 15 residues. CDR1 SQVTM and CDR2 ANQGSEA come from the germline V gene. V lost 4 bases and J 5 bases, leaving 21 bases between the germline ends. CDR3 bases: TGCAGCGTTGGGCTGGCAGGGCGAAATCGTGACGAGCAGTACTTC. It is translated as CSVGLAGRNRDEQYF.

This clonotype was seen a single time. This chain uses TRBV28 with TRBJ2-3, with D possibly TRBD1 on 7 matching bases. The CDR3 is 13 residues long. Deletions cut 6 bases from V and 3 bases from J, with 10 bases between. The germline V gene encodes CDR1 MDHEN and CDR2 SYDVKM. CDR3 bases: TGTGCCAGCAGGGAGGGGGCGACAGATACGCAGTATTTT. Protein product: CASREGATDTQYF.

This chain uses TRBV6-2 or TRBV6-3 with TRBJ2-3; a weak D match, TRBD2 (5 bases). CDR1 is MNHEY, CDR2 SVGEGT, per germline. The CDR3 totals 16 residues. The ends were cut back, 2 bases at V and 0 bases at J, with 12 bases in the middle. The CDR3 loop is CASSYGPGGSTDTQYF. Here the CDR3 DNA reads TGTGCCAGCAGTTACGGGCCGGGCGGGAGCACAGATACGCAGTATTTT.

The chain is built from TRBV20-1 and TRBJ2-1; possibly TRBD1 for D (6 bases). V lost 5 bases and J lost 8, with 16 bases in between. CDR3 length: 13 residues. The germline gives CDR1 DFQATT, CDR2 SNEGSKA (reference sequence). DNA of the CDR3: TGCAGTGCTCCACAGGGCGGAGGAGATGAGCAGTTCTTC. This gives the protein CSAPQGGGDEQFF.

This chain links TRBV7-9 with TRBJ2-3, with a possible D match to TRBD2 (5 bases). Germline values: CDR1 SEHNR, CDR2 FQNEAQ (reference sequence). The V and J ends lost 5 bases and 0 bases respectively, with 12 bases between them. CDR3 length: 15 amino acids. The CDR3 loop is CASSPGEISTDTQYF. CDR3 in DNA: TGTGCCAGCAGCCCCGGGGAAATCAGCACAGATACGCAGTATTTT.

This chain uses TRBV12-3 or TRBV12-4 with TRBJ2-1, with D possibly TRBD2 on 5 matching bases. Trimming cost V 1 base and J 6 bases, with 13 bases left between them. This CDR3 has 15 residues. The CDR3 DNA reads TGTGCCAGCAGTTTAGTAGCCAGCGGTCGCAATGAGCAGTTCTTC. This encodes CASSLVASGRNEQFF.

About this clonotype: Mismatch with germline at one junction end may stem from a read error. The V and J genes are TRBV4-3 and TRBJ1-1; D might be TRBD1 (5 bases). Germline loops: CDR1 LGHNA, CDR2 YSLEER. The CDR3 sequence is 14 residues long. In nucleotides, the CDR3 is TGCGCCAGCAGCCAAGGGCAACGGACATCTGAAGTTTTCTTT. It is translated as CASSQGQRTSEVFF.

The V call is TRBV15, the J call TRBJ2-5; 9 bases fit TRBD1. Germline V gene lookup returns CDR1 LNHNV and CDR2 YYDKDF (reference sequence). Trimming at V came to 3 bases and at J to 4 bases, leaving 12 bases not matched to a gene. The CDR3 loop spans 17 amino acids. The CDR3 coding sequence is TGTGCCACCAGCAGGCTGGGACAGGGAATCGTAAGAGAGACCCAGTACTTC. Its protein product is CATSRLGQGIVRETQYF.

The DNA for the CDR3 is TGCGCCAGCAGCCCCAGGACTAGCAGGGGAGATACGCAGTATTTT. Its protein product is CASSPRTSRGDTQYF. The chain has TRBV5-1 and TRBJ2-3; TRBD2 matches 8 bases. V trimming: 4 bases; J trimming: 5 bases; junction bases outside the gene matches: 9. The V gene's germline CDR1 is SGHRS and CDR2 YFSETQ. This CDR3 comprises 15 residues.

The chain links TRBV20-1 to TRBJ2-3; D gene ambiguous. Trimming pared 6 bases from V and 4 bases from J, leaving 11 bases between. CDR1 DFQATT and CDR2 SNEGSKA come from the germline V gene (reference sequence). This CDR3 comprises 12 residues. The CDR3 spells CSARSRADTQYF. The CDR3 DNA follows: TGCAGTGCCCGGTCTCGAGCAGATACGCAGTATTTT.

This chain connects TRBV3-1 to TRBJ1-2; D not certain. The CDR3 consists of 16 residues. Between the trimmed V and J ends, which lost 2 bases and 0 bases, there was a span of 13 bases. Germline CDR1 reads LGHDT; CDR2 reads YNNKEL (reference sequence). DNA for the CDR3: TGTGCCAGCAGCCAAATGGAGGCCACGTCTAACTATGGCTACACCTTC. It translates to CASSQMEATSNYGYTF.

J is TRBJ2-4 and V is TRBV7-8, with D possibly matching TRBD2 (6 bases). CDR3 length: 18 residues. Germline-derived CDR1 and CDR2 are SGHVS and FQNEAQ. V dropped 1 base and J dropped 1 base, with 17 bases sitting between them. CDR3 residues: CASSLGWRAPSAKNIQYF. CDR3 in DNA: TGTGCCAGCAGCTTAGGATGGAGGGCCCCTAGTGCCAAAAACATTCAGTACTTC.

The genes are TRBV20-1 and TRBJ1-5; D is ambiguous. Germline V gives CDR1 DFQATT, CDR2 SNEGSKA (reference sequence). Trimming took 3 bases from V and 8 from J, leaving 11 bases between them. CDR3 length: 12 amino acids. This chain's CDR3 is CSASPPLEPQHF. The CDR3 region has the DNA TGCAGTGCTAGTCCTCCCTTAGAGCCCCAGCATTTT.

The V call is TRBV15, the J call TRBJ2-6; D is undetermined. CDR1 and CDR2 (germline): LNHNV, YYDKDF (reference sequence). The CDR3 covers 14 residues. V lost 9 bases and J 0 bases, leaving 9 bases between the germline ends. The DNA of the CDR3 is TGTGCCACTAGACCCACCTCTGGGGCCAACGTCCTGACTTTC. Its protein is CATRPTSGANVLTF.

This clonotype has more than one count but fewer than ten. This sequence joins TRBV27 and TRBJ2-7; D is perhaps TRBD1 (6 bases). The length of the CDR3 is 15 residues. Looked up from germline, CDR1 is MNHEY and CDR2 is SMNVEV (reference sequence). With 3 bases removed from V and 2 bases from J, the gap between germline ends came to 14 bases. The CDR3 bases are TGTGCCAGCAGTTTGCCTGGGGGCGGCCCCTACGAGCAGTACTTC. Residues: CASSLPGGGPYEQYF.